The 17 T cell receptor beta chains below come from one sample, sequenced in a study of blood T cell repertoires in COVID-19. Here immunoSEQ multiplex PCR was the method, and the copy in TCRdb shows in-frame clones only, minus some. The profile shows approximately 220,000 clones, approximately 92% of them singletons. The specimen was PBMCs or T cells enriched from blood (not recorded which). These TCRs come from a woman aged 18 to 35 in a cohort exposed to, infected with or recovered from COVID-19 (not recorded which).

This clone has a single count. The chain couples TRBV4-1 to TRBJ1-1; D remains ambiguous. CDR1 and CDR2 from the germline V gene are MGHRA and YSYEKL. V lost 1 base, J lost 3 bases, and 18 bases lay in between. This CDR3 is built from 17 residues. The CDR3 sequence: CASSQASAGAAYTEAFF. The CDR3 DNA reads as TGCGCCAGCAGCCAAGCAAGTGCAGGAGCGGCGTACACTGAAGCTTTCTTT.

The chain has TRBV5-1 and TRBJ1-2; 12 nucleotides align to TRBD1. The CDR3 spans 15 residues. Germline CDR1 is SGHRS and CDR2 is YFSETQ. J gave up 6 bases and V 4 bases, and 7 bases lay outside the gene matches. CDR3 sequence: CASSVGTGGANGYTF. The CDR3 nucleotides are TGCGCCAGCAGCGTGGGGACAGGGGGCGCGAATGGCTACACCTTC.

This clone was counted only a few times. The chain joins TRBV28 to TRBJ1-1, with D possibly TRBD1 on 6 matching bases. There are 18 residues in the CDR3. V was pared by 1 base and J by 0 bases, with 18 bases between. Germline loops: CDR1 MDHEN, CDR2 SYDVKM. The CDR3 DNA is TGTGCCAGCAGTTTATTTGAGGGGGTCCCGACCATGAACACTGAAGCTTTCTTT. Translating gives CASSLFEGVPTMNTEAFF.

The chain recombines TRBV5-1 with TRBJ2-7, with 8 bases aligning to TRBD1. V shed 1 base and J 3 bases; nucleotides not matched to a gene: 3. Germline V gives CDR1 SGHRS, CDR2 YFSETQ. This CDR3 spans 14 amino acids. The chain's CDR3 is CASSLRTGNYEQYF. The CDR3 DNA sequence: TGCGCCAGCAGCTTGCGGACAGGGAACTACGAGCAGTACTTC.

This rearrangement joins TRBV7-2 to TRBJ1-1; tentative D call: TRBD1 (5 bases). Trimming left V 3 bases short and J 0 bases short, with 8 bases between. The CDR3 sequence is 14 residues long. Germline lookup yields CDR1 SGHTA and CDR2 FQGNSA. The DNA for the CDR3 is TGTGCCAGCAGCTTTCAGGGAATGAACACTGAAGCTTTCTTT. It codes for CASSFQGMNTEAFF.

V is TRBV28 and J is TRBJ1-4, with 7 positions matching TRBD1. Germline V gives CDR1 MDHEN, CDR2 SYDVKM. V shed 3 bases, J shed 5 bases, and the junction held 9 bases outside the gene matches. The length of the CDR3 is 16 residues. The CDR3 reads CASSFLQQGLNEKLFF. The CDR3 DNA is TGTGCCAGCAGTTTCCTCCAACAGGGGTTAAATGAAAAACTGTTTTTT. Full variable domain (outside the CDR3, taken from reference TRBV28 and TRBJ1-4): DVKVTQSSRYLVKRTGEKVFLECVQDMDHENMFWYRQDPGLGLRLIYFSYDVKMKEKGDIPEGYSVSREKKERFSLILESASTNQTSMYLCASSFLQQGLNEKLFFGSGTQLSVL.

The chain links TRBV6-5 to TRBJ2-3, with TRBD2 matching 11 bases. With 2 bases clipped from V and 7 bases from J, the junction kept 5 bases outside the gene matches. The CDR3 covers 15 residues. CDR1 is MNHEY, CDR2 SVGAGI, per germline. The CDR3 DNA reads TGTGCCAGCAGTTACCAGGGACTAGCGGACCATACGCAGTATTTT. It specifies CASSYQGLADHTQYF.

The CDR3 reads CASSEPQGSGQFF. The DNA of the CDR3 is TGTGCCAGCAGTGAACCCCAGGGGTCGGGGCAGTTCTTC. V and J are TRBV6-1 and TRBJ2-1; maybe TRBD1 (6 bases). The CDR3 covers 13 residues. The ends were cut back, 2 bases at V and 12 bases at J, with 14 bases in the middle. CDR1 and CDR2 from the germline V gene are MNHNS and SASEGT.

Written as DNA, the CDR3 is TGTGCCTGCATCCGGGACAATCTTTATGGCTACACCTTC. Translating it yields CACIRDNLYGYTF. This chain joins TRBV30 and TRBJ1-2; perhaps TRBD1 as D (6 bases). Germline V gives CDR1 GTSNPN, CDR2 SVGIG (reference sequence). Trimming pared 6 bases from V and 5 bases from J, leaving 16 bases between. This CDR3 has 13 amino acids.

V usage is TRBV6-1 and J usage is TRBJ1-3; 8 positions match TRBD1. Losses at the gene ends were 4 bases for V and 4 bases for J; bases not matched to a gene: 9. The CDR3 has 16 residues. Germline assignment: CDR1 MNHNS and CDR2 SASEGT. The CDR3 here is CASSGTGRARGNTIYF. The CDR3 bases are TGTGCCAGCAGTGGGACAGGGCGCGCGAGAGGAAACACCATATATTTT.

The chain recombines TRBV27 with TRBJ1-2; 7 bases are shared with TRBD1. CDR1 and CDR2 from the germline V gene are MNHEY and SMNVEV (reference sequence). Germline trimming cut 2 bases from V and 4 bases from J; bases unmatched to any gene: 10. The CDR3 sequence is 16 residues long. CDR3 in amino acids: CASSLGPGGTVYGYTF. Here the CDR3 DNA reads TGTGCCAGCAGTTTAGGCCCAGGGGGGACTGTCTATGGCTACACCTTC.

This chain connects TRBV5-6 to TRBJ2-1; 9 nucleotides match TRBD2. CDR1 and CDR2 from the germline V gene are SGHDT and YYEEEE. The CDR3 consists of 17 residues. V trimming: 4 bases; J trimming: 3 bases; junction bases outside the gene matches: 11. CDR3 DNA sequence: TGTGCCAGCAGCCCTGGGGTTGGGACTAGCAGCTACAATGAGCAGTTCTTC. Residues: CASSPGVGTSSYNEQFF.

The CDR3 loop is CASSPRSGLELFF. The CDR3 region has the DNA TGTGCCAGCAGCCCACGCTCGGGATTGGAGCTGTTTTTT. This chain connects TRBV7-9 to TRBJ2-2; a possible D gene is TRBD2 (5 bases). The CDR3 runs to 13 residues. V lost 5 bases and J 10 bases, leaving 14 bases between the germline ends. Per germline, CDR1 SEHNR and CDR2 FQNEAQ (reference sequence).

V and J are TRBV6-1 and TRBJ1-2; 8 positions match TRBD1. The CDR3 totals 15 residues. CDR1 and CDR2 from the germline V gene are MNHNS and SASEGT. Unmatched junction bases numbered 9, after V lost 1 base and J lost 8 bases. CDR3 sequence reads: CASSEGFLQGGGYTF. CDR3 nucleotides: TGTGCCAGCAGTGAAGGGTTCTTACAGGGGGGAGGCTACACCTTC.

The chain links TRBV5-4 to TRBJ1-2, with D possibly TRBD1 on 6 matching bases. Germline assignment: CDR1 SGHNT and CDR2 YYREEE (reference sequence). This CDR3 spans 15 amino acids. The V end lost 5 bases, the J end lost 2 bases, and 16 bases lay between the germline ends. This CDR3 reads CASRPTGTGNYGYTF. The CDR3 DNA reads TGTGCCAGCAGACCCACGGGTACAGGGAACTATGGCTACACCTTC.

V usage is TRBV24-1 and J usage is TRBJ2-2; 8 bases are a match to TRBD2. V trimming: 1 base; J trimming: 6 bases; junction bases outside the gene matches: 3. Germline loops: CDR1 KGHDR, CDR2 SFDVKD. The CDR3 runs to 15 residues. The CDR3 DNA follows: TGTGCCACCAGTGATTTAAGAGCGGGAGCCGGGGAGCTGTTTTTT. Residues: CATSDLRAGAGELFF.

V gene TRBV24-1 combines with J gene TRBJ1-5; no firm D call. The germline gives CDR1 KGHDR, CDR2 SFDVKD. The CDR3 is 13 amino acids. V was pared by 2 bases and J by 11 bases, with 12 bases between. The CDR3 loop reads CATSDSGSAAQHF. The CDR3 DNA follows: TGTGCCACCAGTGATTCCGGCAGCGCGGCCCAGCATTTT.